The 22 T cell receptor beta chains reported below all come from one sample, sequenced in a study of T cell responses to AZD1222 COVID-19 vaccine. The table came from immunoSEQ multiplex PCR; TCRdb's copy has only in-frame clones and leaves some out. The repertoire holds 200,000 or so clones, with about 90% as singletons. The starting material was peripheral blood, obtained on day 0 of MenACWY control vaccination. The source of these receptors is an adult in good health.

V and J are TRBV2 and TRBJ1-5, with D possibly matching TRBD1 (6 bases). The CDR3 is 15 residues long. Trimming took off 7 bases at V and 2 bases at J, with 15 bases between the two ends. Germline V CDR1 and CDR2: SNHLY, FYNNEI. The CDR3 loop is CASTQRGGGNQPQHF. CDR3 DNA: TGTGCCAGCACTCAAAGAGGGGGGGGCAATCAGCCCCAGCATTTT.

Relative to its sample, this clone is medium-sized. J is TRBJ1-6 and V is TRBV6-4; a possible D gene is TRBD1 (6 bases). The length of the CDR3 is 13 residues. With 6 bases removed from V and 8 bases from J, the gap between germline ends came to 11 bases. The germline gives CDR1 MRHNA, CDR2 SNTAGT. Written as DNA, the CDR3 is TGTGCCAGCAGCCCAGGGGCCGATTCACCCCTCCACTTT. Encoded protein: CASSPGADSPLHF.

V gene TRBV18 combines with J gene TRBJ1-4; TRBD1 matches at 8 bases. Losses at the gene ends were 4 bases for V and 0 bases for J; bases not matched to a gene: 4. Germline values: CDR1 KGHSH, CDR2 LQKENI. CDR3 length: 16 amino acids. This CDR3 reads CASSQTGGATNEKLFF. The CDR3 nucleotides read TGTGCCAGCTCACAAACAGGGGGTGCAACTAATGAAAAACTGTTTTTT. The full variable domain, completed using reference TRBV18 and TRBJ1-4, is NAGVMQNPRHLVRRRGQEARLRCSPMKGHSHVYWYRQLPEEGLKFMVYLQKENIIDESGMPKERFSAEFPKEGPSILRIQQVVRGDSAAYFCASSQTGGATNEKLFFGSGTQLSVL.

DNA of the CDR3: TGTGCCAGCAGTTGGGGCTCAGATACGCAGTATTTT. Protein: CASSWGSDTQYF. The rearrangement links TRBV6-6 to TRBJ2-3; a possible D gene is TRBD1 (5 bases). Trimming removed 4 bases from V and 4 bases from J, with 6 bases in between. Germline lookup yields CDR1 MNHNY and CDR2 SVGAGI (reference sequence). The CDR3 is 12 amino acids.

The V and J genes are TRBV25-1 and TRBJ1-1, with a tentative D call TRBD1 (6 bases). Germline CDR1 is MGHDK and CDR2 is SYGVNS. With 3 bases removed from V and 6 bases from J, the gap between germline ends came to 11 bases. This CDR3 is 13 amino acids long. The CDR3 nucleotides read TGTGCCAGCAGTGAGGACAGACTTCCTGAAGCTTTCTTT. Its protein is CASSEDRLPEAFF.

The chain carries TRBV27 and TRBJ1-5; 10 bases match TRBD1. The length of the CDR3 is 14 residues. Germline values: CDR1 MNHEY, CDR2 SMNVEV (reference sequence). Germline trimming cut 8 bases from V and 6 bases from J; bases unmatched to any gene: 7. In nucleotides, the CDR3 is TGTGCCAGCGGCCCTCGGGACAGGGGTCAGCCCCAGCATTTT. Its protein product is CASGPRDRGQPQHF.

V and J are TRBV5-5 and TRBJ1-3; possibly TRBD1 for D (6 bases). Germline-derived CDR1 and CDR2 are SGHKS and YYEKEE (reference sequence). The CDR3 is 14 amino acids. Deletions cut 4 bases from V and 3 bases from J, with 11 bases between. The CDR3 bases are TGTGCCAGCAGCGGCCCAGGGGATGGAAACACCATATATTTT. This gives the protein CASSGPGDGNTIYF. The entire variable domain, with the rest obtained from reference TRBV5-5 and TRBJ1-3, is as follows: DAGVTQSPTHLIKTRGQQVTLRCSPISGHKSVSWYQQVLGQGPQFIFQYYEKEERGRGNFPDRFSARQFPNYSSELNVNALLLGDSALYLCASSGPGDGNTIYFGEGSWLTVV.

CDR3 sequence (DNA): TGTGCCAGCAGCCCAAGTACCGGGACTAGAACGGTCTACGAGCAGTACTTC. Protein: CASSPSTGTRTVYEQYF. The chain has TRBV4-2 and TRBJ2-7; 8 nucleotides line up with TRBD2. Germline lookup yields CDR1 LGHNA and CDR2 YNFKEQ. The CDR3 covers 17 residues. Trimming took 4 bases from V and 3 from J; bases not matched to a gene: 14.

The J gene is TRBJ2-3, the V gene TRBV9; D may be TRBD2 (6 bases). The CDR3 is 14 residues long. Germline CDR1 and CDR2: SGDLS and YYNGEE. Trimming pared 0 bases from V and 7 bases from J, leaving 12 bases between. The CDR3 region has the DNA TGTGCCAGCAGCGTAGACCCTGGGGGGAATACGCAGTATTTT. Translated: CASSVDPGGNTQYF.

The chain uses TRBV5-5 and TRBJ2-5; possible D gene TRBD2, 5 bases. The germline V gene encodes CDR1 SGHKS and CDR2 YYEKEE (reference sequence). The CDR3 covers 16 residues. The V end lost 1 base, the J end lost 4 bases, and 17 bases lay between the germline ends. The CDR3, as DNA: TGTGCCAGCAGCTTGCTCCCGGACGGCCGGGGAGAGACCCAGTACTTC. Residues: CASSLLPDGRGETQYF.

The V and J genes are TRBV2 and TRBJ2-7; 7 bases fit TRBD2. The trim removed 7 bases at V and 5 bases at J, leaving 5 bases unmatched. CDR1 and CDR2 (germline): SNHLY, FYNNEI. The CDR3 spans 12 residues. CDR3 protein: CASMGGMDEQYF. The CDR3 DNA sequence: TGTGCCAGCATGGGGGGGATGGACGAGCAGTACTTC.

The chain couples TRBV27 to TRBJ1-5; D is perhaps TRBD1 (5 bases). The CDR3 has 14 amino acids. Germline loops: CDR1 MNHEY, CDR2 SMNVEV (reference sequence). V shed 2 bases and J shed 6 bases, with 11 bases lying between them. This CDR3 reads CASSLPGEGQPQHF. CDR3 nucleotide sequence: TGTGCCAGCAGTTTACCGGGGGAGGGTCAGCCCCAGCATTTT.

The J gene is TRBJ2-3, the V gene TRBV5-6, with 9 bases lining up with TRBD1. The V and J ends lost 3 bases and 5 bases, in that order; junction bases with no gene match: 13. CDR1 is SGHDT, CDR2 YYEEEE, per germline. The CDR3 sequence is 17 residues long. The CDR3 is CASSWRPGQGLLDTQYF. The CDR3 DNA reads as TGTGCCAGCAGCTGGAGACCGGGACAGGGCTTATTAGATACGCAGTATTTT. The variable domain in full, completed from reference TRBV5-6 and TRBJ2-3, reads DAGVTQSPTHLIKTRGQQVTLRCSPKSGHDTVSWYQQALGQGPQFIFQYYEEEERQRGNFPDRFSGHQFPNYSSELNVNALLLGDSALYLCASSWRPGQGLLDTQYFGPGTRLTVL.

This rearrangement joins TRBV6-5 to TRBJ1-3, with no clear D. CDR1 and CDR2 (germline): MNHEY, SVGAGI. The CDR3 length is 15 residues. Trimming shortened V by 5 bases and J by 3 bases, and 14 bases separated the two germline ends. This chain's CDR3 is CASSRALEYGNTIYF. The CDR3 DNA follows: TGTGCCAGCAGTCGGGCTTTGGAATATGGAAACACCATATATTTT.

This chain joins TRBV12-3 or TRBV12-4 and TRBJ2-3; D remains ambiguous. V was trimmed by 8 bases and J by 2 bases, leaving 8 bases between them. The CDR3 runs to 12 residues. CDR3 in amino acids: CASRLVTDTQYF. DNA for the CDR3: TGTGCCAGCCGGCTTGTCACAGATACGCAGTATTTT.

The chain recombines TRBV30 with TRBJ1-1; D uncertain. Germline lookup yields CDR1 GTSNPN and CDR2 SVGIG (reference sequence). There are 13 residues in the CDR3. Trimming cost V 3 bases and J 6 bases, with 14 bases left between them. CDR3 nucleotide sequence: TGTGCCTGGAGCCTAATGGGGTTTTCTGAAGCTTTCTTT. This gives the protein CAWSLMGFSEAFF.

The chain combines TRBV2 with TRBJ1-4; D ambiguous. V shed 6 bases and J shed 12 bases, with 23 bases lying between them. The germline gives CDR1 SNHLY, CDR2 FYNNEI. This CDR3 is built from 15 residues. The CDR3 sequence: CASSVNSGGPQELFF. In DNA form, the CDR3 reads TGTGCCAGCAGCGTAAACAGTGGAGGGCCTCAAGAACTGTTTTTT.

This CDR3 reads CASSPGTGDYEQYF. CDR3 DNA sequence: TGCGCCAGCAGCCCCGGGACAGGGGACTACGAGCAGTACTTC. This chain uses TRBV5-1 with TRBJ2-7, with 10 bases matching TRBD1. Germline V CDR1 and CDR2: SGHRS, YFSETQ. J gave up 3 bases and V 4 bases, and 4 bases lay outside the gene matches. The CDR3 sequence is 14 residues long.

This chain uses TRBV27 with TRBJ1-2, with D perhaps matching TRBD1 (5 bases). The CDR3 sequence is 11 residues long. Germline V lookup: CDR1 MNHEY, CDR2 SMNVEV (reference sequence). The V gene lost 5 bases and the J gene lost 8 bases, with 9 bases spanning the gap. In DNA, the CDR3 is TGTGCCAGCAGTGGGGCGGGAGGCTACACCTTC. It is translated as CASSGAGGYTF.

The CDR3 region has the DNA TGTGCCAGCAGCCTGGCAGTCTCTGGGGCCAACGTCCTGACTTTC. Translating gives CASSLAVSGANVLTF. The V and J genes are TRBV7-9 and TRBJ2-6; no clear D gene. Germline V gives CDR1 SEHNR, CDR2 FQNEAQ (reference sequence). Trimming cost V 5 bases and J 0 bases, with 8 bases left between them. The CDR3 extends over 15 amino acids.

The V call is TRBV12-3 or TRBV12-4, the J call TRBJ2-5; 7 bases are a match to TRBD2. CDR3 size: 12 residues. V was pared by 4 bases and J by 4 bases, with 0 bases of the junction left unmatched. CDR3 sequence: CASSWGGETQYF. CDR3 DNA sequence: TGTGCCAGCAGTTGGGGGGGAGAGACCCAGTACTTC.

This clone appeared once. The chain couples TRBV19 to TRBJ2-7; 7 bases match TRBD1. V was pared by 4 bases and J by 6 bases, with 12 bases of the junction left unmatched. The CDR3 has 15 residues. The germline V gene encodes CDR1 LNHDA and CDR2 SQIVND (reference sequence). Written as DNA, the CDR3 is TGTGCCAGTAGTAATGCAGGACAGGCGATCCGCGAGCAGTACTTC. This translates into CASSNAGQAIREQYF.